The clone carrying this T cell receptor beta chain was recorded a few times. Its specificity is unknown. Trimming removed 2 bases from V and 4 bases from J, with 15 bases in between. The germline V gene has CDR1 SGHDT and CDR2 YYEEEE. The CDR3 has 15 residues. A single record per CDR3 protein comes from TCRdb applying MiXCR to the 5' RACE reads. The sample lists about 540,000 distinct CDR3 sequences, approximately 11% occurring once. This sample was taken from a study of CD8 T cells in ankylosing spondylitis. Study outcomes and limitations: One TCR beta motif, made up of under ten highly homologous variants, appeared characteristic of ankylosing spondylitis blood.

Sequenced: blood, either unsorted or a sorted T cell fraction (not recorded which). The sequence was obtained from a male donor with ankylosing spondylitis. The rearrangement links TRBV5-6 to TRBJ2-5; D gene unclear. CDR3 protein: CASSFIASVRETQYF. The CDR3 nucleotides are TGTGCCAGCAGCTTTATCGCTTCAGTGAGAGAGACCCAGTACTTC.